One and the same sample provided the 29 T cell receptor beta chains below, sequenced in a study of blood T cell repertoires in COVID-19. Sequenced by immunoSEQ multiplex PCR; TCRdb stores in-frame clones only, minus some. The sample lists 210,000 or so clones; roughly nine tenths were seen once. The sample was peripheral blood. The receptors were sampled from a woman aged 50 to 60 with acute or convalescent COVID-19.

The rearrangement uses TRBV19 and TRBJ1-4; D is undetermined. CDR1 is LNHDA, CDR2 SQIVND, per germline (reference sequence). The CDR3 sequence is 13 residues long. V lost 5 bases and J lost 6, with 10 bases in between. For the CDR3, the DNA is TGTGCCAGTAGTCTCGACGGGTATGAAAAACTGTTTTTT. This encodes CASSLDGYEKLFF. The complete variable domain, with remaining parts taken from reference TRBV19 and TRBJ1-4, reads DGGITQSPKYLFRKEGQNVTLSCEQNLNHDAMYWYRQDPGQGLRLIYYSQIVNDFQKGDIAEGYSVSREKKESFPLTVTSAQKNPTAFYLCASSLDGYEKLFFGSGTQLSVL.

The J gene is TRBJ1-2, the V gene TRBV12-3 or TRBV12-4, with 7 nucleotides matching TRBD1. This CDR3 has 13 amino acids. V was clipped by 1 base and J by 7 bases; unmatched bases: 3. The CDR3 bases are TGTGCCAGCAGTTTAGGTCAGGGGGGTGGCTACACCTTC. Translation: CASSLGQGGGYTF.

This CDR3 reads CASHGAGSTDTQYF. CDR3 nucleotide sequence: TGTGCCAGCCATGGCGCGGGATCCACAGATACGCAGTATTTT. The V gene is TRBV27, the J gene TRBJ2-3, with D perhaps TRBD2 (6 bases). V was cut by 8 bases and J by 2 bases, with 14 bases left in between. Germline CDR1 is MNHEY and CDR2 is SMNVEV (reference sequence). The CDR3 consists of 14 residues.

V and J are TRBV7-2 and TRBJ2-7, with TRBD2 matching over 10 bases. CDR1 and CDR2 (germline): SGHTA, FQGNSA. This CDR3 has 15 residues. The V gene end was trimmed by 5 bases and the J gene end by 6 bases; junction bases not matched to a gene: 10. The CDR3 coding sequence is TGTGCCAGCAGCCGCTGGACTAGCGGCCTTCTCGAGCAGTACTTC. Translated: CASSRWTSGLLEQYF.

The V gene is TRBV30, the J gene TRBJ1-1; no reliable D call. V was cut by 0 bases and J by 6 bases, with 14 bases left in between. The V gene's germline CDR1 is GTSNPN and CDR2 SVGIG (reference sequence). The CDR3 sequence is 14 residues long. The CDR3 here is CAWSVTGRIAEAFF. The CDR3, as DNA: TGTGCCTGGAGTGTAACCGGGAGGATCGCTGAAGCTTTCTTT.

V is TRBV5-4 and J is TRBJ1-1; tentatively, D is TRBD1 (5 bases). The germline V gene encodes CDR1 SGHNT and CDR2 YYREEE (reference sequence). The CDR3 is made up of 16 amino acids. V was shortened by 4 bases and J by 0 bases, with 16 bases between the two germline ends. CDR3 region: CASSTDGGRMNTEAFF. Here the CDR3 DNA reads TGTGCCAGCAGCACGGATGGGGGGAGGATGAACACTGAAGCTTTCTTT.

V is TRBV20-1 and J is TRBJ2-7, with D perhaps matching TRBD1 (5 bases). The CDR3 consists of 17 residues. V was cut by 3 bases and J by 0 bases, with 21 bases left in between. Germline V lookup: CDR1 DFQATT, CDR2 SNEGSKA (reference sequence). The CDR3 sequence is CSASGDPRSGRSYEQYF. The CDR3 DNA sequence: TGCAGTGCTAGTGGGGATCCTAGGTCAGGGCGCTCCTACGAGCAGTACTTC.

V gene TRBV3-1 (or the pseudogene TRBV3-2) combines with J gene TRBJ2-4; 8 bases are shared with TRBD2. Germline CDR1 and CDR2: LGHDT and YNNKEL (reference sequence). The V and J ends lost 0 bases and 9 bases, in that order; junction bases with no gene match: 10. The CDR3 has 16 residues. The CDR3 nucleotides read TGTGCCAGCAGCCAAGATCCAGAGACTAGCGTATCCATTCAGTACTTC. Translation: CASSQDPETSVSIQYF.

The V gene is TRBV6-5, the J gene TRBJ2-1; the D gene is possibly TRBD1 (6 bases). CDR3 length equals 14 residues. Germline V lookup: CDR1 MNHEY, CDR2 SVGAGI. The germline V and J ends were trimmed by 8 bases and 0 bases, with 11 bases remaining between them. As DNA, the CDR3 is TGTGCCAGCCCAGGACAGAGCTCCTACAATGAGCAGTTCTTC. Translation gives CASPGQSSYNEQFF.

This clone has just one count. This rearrangement joins TRBV5-5 to TRBJ1-4; 11 bases match TRBD1. J was trimmed by 7 bases and V by 4 bases; bases with no gene match: 6. Per germline, CDR1 SGHKS and CDR2 YYEKEE (reference sequence). The CDR3 is made up of 15 amino acids. Written as DNA, the CDR3 is TGTGCCAGCAGCCCGGCGGGACAGGGGGGTGAAAAACTGTTTTTT. It yields the protein CASSPAGQGGEKLFF.

The rearrangement links TRBV11-2 to TRBJ1-3; D remains ambiguous. The CDR3 has 14 amino acids. The germline gives CDR1 SGHAT, CDR2 FQNNGV. The germline V and J ends were trimmed by 0 bases and 1 base, with 4 bases remaining between them. The CDR3 loop reads CASSLERSGNTIYF. CDR3 sequence (DNA): TGTGCCAGCAGCTTAGAGAGGTCTGGAAACACCATATATTTT. Full variable domain (rest looked up from reference TRBV11-2 and TRBJ1-3): EAGVAQSPRYKIIEKRQSVAFWCNPISGHATLYWYQQILGQGPKLLIQFQNNGVVDDSQLPKDRFSAERLKGVDSTLKIQPAKLEDSAVYLCASSLERSGNTIYFGEGSWLTVV.

The chain combines TRBV27 with TRBJ2-2; D remains unclear. V lost 0 bases to trimming and J lost 1 base, with 3 bases between them. Germline CDR1 reads MNHEY; CDR2 reads SMNVEV (reference sequence). The CDR3 loop spans 14 amino acids. The CDR3 loop reads CASSLSRNTGELFF. For the CDR3, the DNA is TGTGCCAGCAGTTTATCCCGGAACACCGGGGAGCTGTTTTTT.

The chain links TRBV20-1 to TRBJ2-5; 8 positions match TRBD2. Per germline, CDR1 DFQATT and CDR2 SNEGSKA (reference sequence). The ends lost 3 bases at V and 5 bases at J; junction bases unmatched: 8. CDR3 size: 14 residues. Written as DNA, the CDR3 is TGCAGTGCTAGTGTAAGCGGGAGTACTGAGACCCAGTACTTC. Residues: CSASVSGSTETQYF.

The CDR3, as DNA: TGTGCCAGTAGTACCGGGACAGGGAGAGAGACCCAGTACTTC. Its translation: CASSTGTGRETQYF. V gene TRBV19 combines with J gene TRBJ2-5, with TRBD1 matching over 9 bases. Germline-derived CDR1 and CDR2 are LNHDA and SQIVND (reference sequence). The CDR3 is made up of 14 amino acids. V lost 4 bases, J lost 4 bases, and 4 bases stayed unmatched.

This chain connects TRBV6-6 to TRBJ1-1; 7 nucleotides agree with TRBD1. Germline-derived CDR1 and CDR2 are MNHNY and SVGAGI (reference sequence). The CDR3 length is 15 residues. The ends lost 4 bases at V and 1 base at J; junction bases unmatched: 6. As DNA, the CDR3 is TGTGCCAGCAGTTCCCAAGACAGGGCGAACACTGAAGCTTTCTTT. This sequence encodes CASSSQDRANTEAFF.

This clone has ten or more counts. V is TRBV9 and J is TRBJ2-3; 8 bases are shared with TRBD1. The CDR3 loop spans 14 amino acids. CDR1 is SGDLS, CDR2 YYNGEE, per germline. The ends lost 7 bases at V and 5 bases at J; junction bases unmatched: 9. CDR3 amino acids: CASGGFGQGDTQYF. The CDR3 DNA is TGTGCCAGCGGAGGGTTCGGACAGGGAGATACGCAGTATTTT.

The CDR3 is CASSKGGHYGYTF. The DNA for the CDR3 is TGTGCCAGCAGCAAAGGGGGACACTATGGCTACACCTTC. The rearrangement links TRBV7-3 to TRBJ1-2, with D maybe TRBD1 (6 bases). CDR3 size: 13 residues. Trimming took 5 bases from V and 3 from J, leaving 10 bases between them. From germline, CDR1 is SGHTA and CDR2 FQGTGA.

The rearrangement joins TRBV6-5 to TRBJ1-6, with TRBD1 matching over 7 bases. This CDR3 comprises 14 residues. The V gene end was trimmed by 8 bases and the J gene end by 2 bases; junction bases not matched to a gene: 3. Per the germline V gene, CDR1 is MNHEY and CDR2 is SVGAGI. CDR3 in amino acids: CASGGQTYNSPLHF. CDR3 in DNA: TGTGCCAGCGGGGGACAGACCTATAATTCACCCCTCCACTTT.

V is TRBV5-1 and J is TRBJ1-6; 9 bases line up with TRBD1. The CDR3 consists of 16 residues. Germline trimming cut 0 bases from V and 9 bases from J; bases unmatched to any gene: 7. Germline V CDR1 and CDR2: SGHRS, YFSETQ. The CDR3 DNA sequence: TGCGCCAGCAGCTTGGGTGGGACAGGGTTCTCTTCACCCCTCCACTTT. Protein product: CASSLGGTGFSSPLHF.

V usage is TRBV5-1 and J usage is TRBJ2-1, with TRBD1 matching 9 bases. The CDR3 runs to 16 residues. The junction had 4 bases not matched to a gene; V was cut back by 0 bases and J by 3 bases. Germline lookup yields CDR1 SGHRS and CDR2 YFSETQ. Written as DNA, the CDR3 is TGCGCCAGCAGCTTGGGAGGGACAGGGATCTACAATGAGCAGTTCTTC. This gives the protein CASSLGGTGIYNEQFF.

The V call is TRBV11-2, the J call TRBJ2-7; 7 nucleotides line up with TRBD1. The V segment lost 3 bases and the J segment 0 bases; nucleotides outside the gene matches: 5. This CDR3 comprises 15 residues. Germline CDR1 and CDR2: SGHAT and FQNNGV. CDR3 amino acids: CASSFRRDSSYEQYF. The CDR3 DNA is TGTGCCAGCAGCTTCCGCCGGGACAGCTCCTACGAGCAGTACTTC.

The rearrangement links TRBV24-1 to TRBJ2-7; D perhaps matches TRBD1 (5 bases). Germline V gene data show CDR1 as KGHDR and CDR2 as SFDVKD. The germline V and J ends were trimmed by 1 base and 7 bases, with 7 bases remaining between them. This CDR3 has 12 amino acids. The CDR3 spells CATSDFAGEQYF. CDR3 DNA sequence: TGTGCCACCAGTGATTTTGCAGGGGAGCAGTACTTC.

The rearrangement links TRBV6-5 to TRBJ2-1; tentatively, D is TRBD2 (6 bases). This CDR3 is 14 amino acids long. Between the trimmed V and J ends, which lost 0 bases and 8 bases, there was a span of 11 bases. Germline loops: CDR1 MNHEY, CDR2 SVGAGI. The CDR3 DNA is TGTGCCAGCAGTTACTCGGAGGGTCTCGATGAGCAGTTCTTC. It yields the protein CASSYSEGLDEQFF.

CDR3: CASSLAPERTGGTNEQFF. CDR3 DNA sequence: TGCGCCAGCAGCTTAGCTCCTGAACGGACAGGGGGAACAAATGAGCAGTTCTTC. This chain connects TRBV5-1 to TRBJ2-1; TRBD1 matches at 10 bases. This CDR3 is built from 18 residues. Unmatched junction bases numbered 15, after V lost 2 bases and J lost 7 bases. Germline lookup yields CDR1 SGHRS and CDR2 YFSETQ. Filled out from reference TRBV5-1 and TRBJ2-1, the complete variable domain reads KAGVTQTPRYLIKTRGQQVTLSCSPISGHRSVSWYQQTPGQGLQFLFEYFSETQRNKGNFPGRFSGRQFSNSRSEMNVSTLELGDSALYLCASSLAPERTGGTNEQFFGPGTRLTVL.

The genes are TRBV7-2 and TRBJ2-7, with D maybe TRBD2 (6 bases). Deletions cut 3 bases from V and 2 bases from J, with 11 bases between. Germline V lookup: CDR1 SGHTA, CDR2 FQGNSA. The CDR3 totals 14 residues. CDR3 bases: TGTGCCAGCAGCTTTCCCGGGAGTGCCTACGAGCAGTACTTC. Translated: CASSFPGSAYEQYF.

This clone was picked up one time. The rearrangement uses TRBV30 and TRBJ1-4; tentative D call: TRBD1 (5 bases). Germline CDR1 reads GTSNPN; CDR2 reads SVGIG (reference sequence). V lost 2 bases to trimming and J lost 3 bases, with 10 bases between them. The CDR3 has 14 amino acids. CDR3: CAWSPGPANEKLFF. In DNA form, the CDR3 reads TGTGCCTGGAGTCCAGGGCCAGCTAATGAAAAACTGTTTTTT.

The V call is TRBV6-5, the J call TRBJ1-1; 8 nucleotides align to TRBD1. V dropped 6 bases and J dropped 2; count of bases not matched to a gene: 8. Germline V gives CDR1 MNHEY, CDR2 SVGAGI. CDR3 length equals 15 residues. CDR3 in DNA: TGTGCCAGCAGGCTCCCTGGACAGGGCAACACTGAAGCTTTCTTT. Amino acid sequence: CASRLPGQGNTEAFF.

The chain joins TRBV6-2 or TRBV6-3 to TRBJ2-5, with 9 bases matching TRBD2. Germline lookup yields CDR1 MNHEY and CDR2 SVGEGT. The CDR3 is 14 amino acids. After removal of 6 bases from V and 4 bases from J, the junction contained 6 bases not matched to a gene. The CDR3 region has the DNA TGTGCCAGCAGCCGGGCGGGGGGGAGAGAGACCCAGTACTTC. Its translation: CASSRAGGRETQYF.

V usage is TRBV11-2 and J usage is TRBJ2-3; D is undetermined. The V end lost 1 base, the J end lost 0 bases, and 11 bases lay between the germline ends. CDR3 length: 16 amino acids. Germline CDR1 reads SGHAT; CDR2 reads FQNNGV. The CDR3 DNA reads TGTGCCAGCAGCTTAGGGGTTGCGGCAAGCACAGATACGCAGTATTTT. This gives the protein CASSLGVAASTDTQYF.